Listed here are 18 T cell receptor beta chains from one sample, sequenced in a study of cytomegalovirus exposure and HLA in healthy donors. The study ran its PCR with 60 Vbeta and 13 Jbeta primers. The method was immunoSEQ multiplex PCR; TCRdb's version includes in-frame clones alone and lacks a portion of them. The sample contains 85,000 to 100,000 clones, approximately 81% of which appear only once. The sequenced sample was PBMCs. These receptors all stem from a male donor in good health and CMV-seropositive.

V gene TRBV19 combines with J gene TRBJ2-5, with D perhaps TRBD1 (5 bases). The CDR3 length is 15 residues. Germline V lookup: CDR1 LNHDA, CDR2 SQIVND (reference sequence). Trimming took 2 bases from V and 7 from J, leaving 17 bases between them. The CDR3 is CASSIFDRPQGTQYF. The CDR3 DNA reads TGTGCCAGTAGTATATTCGACAGACCCCAGGGGACCCAGTACTTC.

The chain is built from TRBV7-8 and TRBJ2-5, with 9 bases aligning to TRBD2. Germline CDR1 reads SGHVS; CDR2 reads FQNEAQ. The CDR3 sequence is 14 residues long. The J segment lost 5 bases and the V segment lost 5 bases, leaving 6 bases of the junction unmatched. CDR3 residues: CASSVTGTSETQYF. In DNA form, the CDR3 reads TGTGCCAGCAGCGTGACCGGGACTAGCGAGACCCAGTACTTC.

The V and J genes are TRBV7-2 and TRBJ2-3, with D maybe TRBD2 (7 bases). V was shortened by 1 base and J by 0 bases, with 14 bases between the two germline ends. Germline assignment: CDR1 SGHTA and CDR2 FQGNSA. The CDR3 length is 17 residues. This chain's CDR3 is CASSLVPRGLSTDTQYF. The DNA for the CDR3 is TGTGCCAGCAGCTTAGTACCGCGGGGGCTTAGCACAGATACGCAGTATTTT.

The gene calls are TRBV10-1 and TRBJ2-5, with 9 bases fitting TRBD1. This CDR3 region has 16 residues. Germline lookup yields CDR1 WNHNN and CDR2 SYGVQD (reference sequence). With V trimmed by 2 bases and J by 3 bases, 7 bases remained unmatched. The CDR3 loop reads CASSENRGRPEETQYF. CDR3 sequence (DNA): TGCGCCAGCAGTGAGAACAGGGGGCGCCCGGAAGAGACCCAGTACTTC.

This clone appeared a few times. In DNA, the CDR3 is TGTGCCAGCAGCTTACAAGGCAGGGGGACCCAGTACTTC. Its translation is CASSLQGRGTQYF. The chain joins TRBV7-2 to TRBJ2-5; perhaps TRBD1 as D (6 bases). The CDR3 covers 13 residues. Germline CDR1 and CDR2: SGHTA and FQGNSA. Trimming took 2 bases from V and 7 from J, leaving 11 bases between them.

V gene TRBV6-5 combines with J gene TRBJ1-5; D remains ambiguous. V was shortened by 2 bases and J by 3 bases, with 8 bases between the two germline ends. This CDR3 has 14 amino acids. Germline CDR1 and CDR2: MNHEY and SVGAGI. Written as DNA, the CDR3 is TGTGCCAGCAGTTACAGCTACCTCAATCAGCCCCAGCATTTT. It yields the protein CASSYSYLNQPQHF.

This chain connects TRBV2 to TRBJ1-5, with unresolved D. The germline CDR1 and CDR2 sequences are SNHLY and FYNNEI. The CDR3 sequence is 16 residues long. Trimming removed 1 base at V and 0 bases at J, with 10 bases between. CDR3 DNA: TGTGCCAGCAGTGAAGAAACGGTCAATAGCAATCAGCCCCAGCATTTT. Its translation is CASSEETVNSNQPQHF.

This clone was seen a handful of times. CDR3: CASSSRRGSSSGTYYEQYF. In DNA, the CDR3 is TGTGCCAGCAGCTCAAGGCGGGGGAGTAGTAGCGGGACTTACTACGAGCAGTACTTC. The chain employs TRBV4-2 and TRBJ2-7; 8 nucleotides line up with TRBD2. CDR3 length: 19 residues. V lost 5 bases, J lost 3 bases, and 21 bases stayed unmatched. Germline V lookup: CDR1 LGHNA, CDR2 YNFKEQ.

The rearrangement joins TRBV19 to TRBJ1-6; 10 bases fit TRBD1. V gave up 6 bases and J gave up 8 bases; unmatched junction bases: 10. CDR1 LNHDA and CDR2 SQIVND come from the germline V gene (reference sequence). The CDR3 has 16 residues. CDR3 amino acids: CASRMGQGLIDSPLHF. The DNA for the CDR3 is TGTGCCAGTAGAATGGGACAGGGGTTGATCGATTCACCCCTCCACTTT.

Details on this clone: Other nucleotide sequences from this sample produce the same CDR3. V is TRBV7-9 and J is TRBJ1-1; TRBD1 aligns across 7 bases. Germline assignment: CDR1 SEHNR and CDR2 FQNEAQ (reference sequence). The V gene end was trimmed by 5 bases and the J gene end by 0 bases; junction bases not matched to a gene: 9. The CDR3 extends over 16 amino acids. The DNA of the CDR3 is TGTGCCAGCAGCCTTACAGGGGTGGGCCTGAACACTGAAGCTTTCTTT. Translating gives CASSLTGVGLNTEAFF.

The chain combines TRBV4-1 with TRBJ1-2; TRBD1 might be the D (5 bases). Trimming pared 3 bases from V and 9 bases from J, leaving 14 bases between. CDR3 length: 13 residues. Per germline, CDR1 MGHRA and CDR2 YSYEKL. The CDR3 nucleotides read TGCGCCAGCAGCCACCGGTGGGGGGGGAGCTACACCTTC. It is translated as CASSHRWGGSYTF.

The genes are TRBV4-1 and TRBJ1-2, with TRBD1 identical over 10 bases. The V segment lost 0 bases and the J segment 4 bases; nucleotides outside the gene matches: 5. This CDR3 comprises 16 residues. Germline CDR1 reads MGHRA; CDR2 reads YSYEKL. CDR3 in DNA: TGCGCCAGCAGCCAAGATCAGGGACAGGGGTTCTATGGCTACACCTTC. Amino acids: CASSQDQGQGFYGYTF.

The chain combines TRBV7-2 with TRBJ1-1; no reliable D call. The CDR3 loop spans 13 amino acids. Germline loops: CDR1 SGHTA, CDR2 FQGNSA. V was pared by 1 base and J by 5 bases, with 8 bases between. DNA of the CDR3: TGTGCCAGCAGCTTAGGAGGCGGGACTGAAGCTTTCTTT. Amino acids: CASSLGGGTEAFF. The full variable domain, rest sourced from reference TRBV7-2 and TRBJ1-1, is GAGVSQSPSNKVTEKGKDVELRCDPISGHTALYWYRQSLGQGLEFLIYFQGNSAPDKSGLPSDRFSAERTGGSVSTLTIQRTQQEDSAVYLCASSLGGGTEAFFGQGTRLTVV.

The J gene is TRBJ2-1, the V gene TRBV10-1; D is ambiguous. This CDR3 has 12 residues. V was cut by 0 bases and J by 15 bases, with 12 bases left in between. CDR1 is WNHNN, CDR2 SYGVQD, per germline (reference sequence). CDR3 loop: CASSESFGTPFF. The CDR3 DNA follows: TGCGCCAGCAGTGAGTCGTTTGGCACGCCGTTCTTC.

The chain couples TRBV5-1 to TRBJ1-2, with 9 nucleotides matching TRBD1. CDR1 SGHRS and CDR2 YFSETQ come from the germline V gene. Trimming cost V 3 bases and J 4 bases; bases outside gene matches: 7. The CDR3 totals 15 residues. CDR3 DNA: TGCGCCAGCAGCTCCGGGGACAGGGACTCCTATGGCTACACCTTC. Its protein is CASSSGDRDSYGYTF.

The chain uses TRBV30 and TRBJ2-7; 8 bases agree with TRBD2. V gave up 6 bases and J gave up 4 bases; unmatched junction bases: 20. CDR1 is GTSNPN and CDR2 is SVGIG in the germline V gene (reference sequence). There are 17 residues in the CDR3. CDR3 loop: CACLTALTGGIKYEQYF. CDR3 in DNA: TGTGCCTGTCTAACCGCCCTCACGGGGGGGATAAAATACGAGCAGTACTTC.

This rearrangement joins TRBV4-1 to TRBJ1-1; 9 nucleotides align to TRBD1. The CDR3 sequence is 13 residues long. J lost 3 bases, V lost 5 bases, and 1 base had no gene match. Per germline, CDR1 MGHRA and CDR2 YSYEKL. The CDR3 sequence: CASSGDRDTEAFF. As DNA, the CDR3 is TGCGCCAGCAGCGGGGACAGGGACACTGAAGCTTTCTTT.

The chain couples TRBV27 to TRBJ1-4, with D tentatively TRBD1 (6 bases). The CDR3 has 15 residues. The germline V gene has CDR1 MNHEY and CDR2 SMNVEV (reference sequence). V was pared by 2 bases and J by 7 bases, with 14 bases between. The DNA of the CDR3 is TGTGCCAGCAGTTTAAACGGGGGGCTAGGTGAAAAACTGTTTTTT. Its protein product is CASSLNGGLGEKLFF.